This T cell receptor (beta chain) was retrieved from a study of cytomegalovirus exposure and HLA in healthy donors (dated by TCRdb to the late 2010s). About the study as a whole: An earlier analysis of approximately 550 of the donors reported 250 to 300 Gb of sequence data and 117 million unique TCR beta sequences from about 200 million T cells. Alongside the repertoire data, information on donor age, sex, ethnicity and CMV serostatus was compiled. Of the 300 to 500 genotyped donors, 81% were placed in the genetic ancestry cluster associated with self-reported Caucasian donors. About 330 gigabases of sequencing data and 75 million to 85 million unique TCR sequences made up an early release that covered several hundred HLA-typed donors. Rather than drawing on any new phenotypic data, the later analysis identified candidate immune exposures from TCR beta sequences and the way those sequences occurred across donors. Along with the approximately 700-subject first cohort, a separate validation cohort of some 130 different subjects was used. The study aimed to test whether signatures of past pathogen exposure could be identified by cataloging public T cell receptors. The study used immunosequencing to profile the T cell repertoires of several hundred subjects and linked those repertoires to cytomegalovirus serostatus. To study patterns of TCR occurrence, a later analysis re-analyzed previously published TCR beta repertoires from around 670 donors and added high-resolution HLA genotyping. The number of typed donors differed by locus: about 620-640 for A, B, C, DRB1 and DQB1; 522 for DQA1; about 600 for DPA1; and around 490 for DPB1. Class I and class II HLA loci were covered by the typing at four-digit resolution. Every discovery cohort repertoire had been produced on one sequencing platform. A later genetic analysis took genome-wide SNP genotypes for about three fifths of the 666 donors and used that subset as a discovery cohort. Because of strong linkage in the cohort, roughly five DR-DQ haplotypes were treated as single units for association and clustering. On average, about 240,000 unique TCR beta nucleotide sequences were sequenced per donor among 398 genotyped donors of the cohort, with roughly 18% of those sequences being non-productive. An earlier analysis of around 640 of the donors used high-throughput TCR beta sequencing to judge whether each TCR beta V gene segment behaved as functional or pseudogenic. The study combined high-throughput TCR immunosequencing, statistical association of individual TCRs with disease status, and machine learning to predict cytomegalovirus infection status. Summary of the overall study and its limitations: A group of highly shared sequence variants was considered likely to be a technical artifact of the sequencing pipeline. When HLA alleles, especially DR and DQ, strongly co-occurred, attributing TCR associations to individual alleles was difficult. A further reported finding was that TCR beta sequences accurately predicted the HLA-A and HLA-B alleles for most subjects in the first cohort. V-gene and J-gene trimming of TCR beta chains was associated with a missense DCLRE1C variant in a later genetic analysis, and the association was replicated in an independent cohort. In this cohort, only TCR beta chains were sequenced, and detectable features were limited by the absence of alpha or paired-chain data. Linkage disequilibrium might explain the correlated functional status among segregating V segments, but an unknown experimental factor could not be ruled out. According to a later analysis, TCR association rates differed among HLA loci, with DRB1 alleles showing the most associated TCRs and HLA-C alleles showing the fewest. A later analysis found that HLA-associated TCR beta chains were more clonally expanded and had lower generation probabilities than equally common non-associated chains. Broadly in line with IMGT annotations, most TCR beta V segments showed up in productive rearrangements about 90% or about 30% of the time in an earlier analysis of approximately 600 of the donors. Around 16 rarely observed V segments, including chromosome 9 orphons, were excluded from the earlier analysis of 550 to 700 of the donors because counts were too low. Roughly uniform sequencing depth across donors was assumed in presence/absence analyses, although this assumption may not hold. CMV serostatus was the only immune exposure information available for the cohort. Most TCR sequences were seen in very few donors, while some public TCRs were found in many individuals. HLA typing was unavailable for some donors at each locus, so association tests used only the typed subset. According to a later analysis, most CMV-associated TCR beta chains appeared to be HLA-restricted, and the HLA associations seemed to be driven largely by CMV exposure. Cytomegalovirus status was reported to be diagnosed by the classifier with high specificity and sensitivity in both the original and validation cohorts. Several of the top co-occurrence clusters appeared to be linked to parvovirus B19, influenza, CMV and Epstein-Barr virus, according to a later analysis. Specific HLA alleles were associated with more than 15,000 TCR beta sequences at a false discovery rate of 0.05 in a later analysis. The study listed 164 TCR beta chains as associated with cytomegalovirus. Compared with the 666-donor mean, donors in an Asian-associated ancestry cluster had fewer N-insertions in productive TCRs, according to a later genetic analysis. It was suggested by the authors that the approach could potentially be generalized to other disease states and immunological phenotypes. Because the 87-base-pair reads could not distinguish some IMGT-functional V segments, including TRBV6-2 and TRBV6-3, those segments were excluded. Three of the identified cytomegalovirus-associated TCR beta chains were confirmed in vitro to be specific for cytomegalovirus antigens.

At the junction V is shortened by 0 bases and J by 5 bases; bases outside the gene matches: 8. The CDR3 sequence holds 16 residues, the cysteine and phenylalanine included. Here the CDR3 DNA is all that survives: 48 bases in frame from base 1. The germline V gene sets CDR1 to LGHNA and CDR2 to YSLEER. On this clone itself: Its antigen is not yet known. The input lacks base qualities; no much larger clone sits a single base away.

The receptor library was made with the immunoSEQ multiplex PCR assay. For the multiplex PCR, a mixture combining 60 forward primers for TCR Vbeta segments and 13 reverse primers for TCR Jbeta segments was used. A multiplex PCR assay on genomic DNA amplified the CDR3 region of rearranged TCR beta genes. The amplified TCR beta libraries were sequenced on the Illumina HiSeq System as 87-base-pair reads. Turning to the authors' computational methods: A later analysis counted approximately 76 million unique TCR beta chains across the 550 to 800 repertoires, and 10 million to 11 million of these chains were shared by at least two donors. Raw reads were error-corrected and collapsed into unique sequences by a nearest-neighbor algorithm in which closely related sequences were merged to remove PCR and sequencing errors. Alignment of CDR3 sequences to IMGT reference sequences was used to assign V, D and J gene segments. Each retained sequence needed at least a six-nucleotide match to both a V gene segment and a J gene segment. Rearrangements were called productive when the CDR3 lacked stop codons and stayed in frame with V and J; all others were non-productive. CDR3 was defined according to IMGT convention as the region running from the second conserved V-encoded cysteine to the conserved J-encoded phenylalanine. The earlier analysis of about 570 of the donors excluded any sequence lacking an unambiguous match to a single V gene segment. In an earlier analysis of approximately 550 of the donors, V segments were called functional above 56.7% productive rearrangements and were called segregating when the between-donor standard deviation exceeded 5%. A statistical classification framework was developed to diagnose cytomegalovirus status using the catalog of TCR beta chain sequences. V and J gene assignment, in a later analysis, came from comparing TCR nucleotide sequences with IMGT/GENE-DB human TR gene sequences. A later analysis assigned CDR3 sequences and most-parsimonious VDJ recombination scenarios with the TCRdist pipeline. In a later analysis, every TCR beta chain was defined by the combination of its CDR3 amino acid sequence and its V-gene family, and reads without a unique V-gene family were dropped. A later analysis removed several hundred highly shared, low-generation-probability nucleotide sequences to deal with suspected cross-contamination and a sequencing artifact. A later analysis calculated a clonal expansion index for each public chain from normalized within-repertoire ranks of inferred template counts. In a later analysis, generation probabilities were computed using a VDJ recombination model fitted to out-of-frame rearrangements, and the results were checked against IGoR. In a later analysis, TCR-TCR, TCR-HLA and TCR-CMV co-occurrence was scored with hypergeometric tests, and a repertoire-size bias correction was applied to TCR pairs. To estimate false discovery rates, a later analysis permuted the HLA or CMV assignments 20 times. In a later analysis, co-occurring TCRs were grouped with DBSCAN, and TCRdist sequence similarity was added when clustering was performed within HLA-allele-positive subsets. Repertoires with fewer than 30,000 or more than 120,000 public chains, plus five repertoires with anomalous nucleotide sharing, were excluded from co-occurrence clustering. TCRdb obtained this table from immuneACCESS and retained in-frame rearrangements with V and J assigned. These tables miss some clones; where compared with another copy, unresolved V genes account for less than half of the shortfall, and the remainder is unexplained. Clonal size and the V and J genes are those of that table, whereas D and trimming came from the DNA. This sample lists about 110,000 clones; about 83% were detected once. About 6.3% of the sample is in the top ten clones.

In total, more than 500 healthy bone marrow donors made up the cohort. At the time of sampling, all cohort members were nominally healthy, though unrecorded immune exposures were likely present. The donor was CMV seronegative and was included in the group of over 300 seronegative cohort members. Every donor gave a peripheral blood sample, and the peripheral blood mononuclear cells from that sample were used for TCR beta sequencing. Genomic DNA was extracted from the blood cell samples with the Qiagen DNeasy Blood Extraction Kit. The rearrangement combines TRBV4-3 with TRBJ2-5, and 8 bases in between align with TRBD2. This clonotype was sampled from a man between 18 and 35 years old in good health and CMV-seronegative. Sequencing input: PBMCs. The DNA reads as follows: TGCGCCAGCAGCCAAGATCCAAGCGGGAGTTGGGAGACCCAGTACTTC. Its translation is CASSQDPSGSWETQYF.